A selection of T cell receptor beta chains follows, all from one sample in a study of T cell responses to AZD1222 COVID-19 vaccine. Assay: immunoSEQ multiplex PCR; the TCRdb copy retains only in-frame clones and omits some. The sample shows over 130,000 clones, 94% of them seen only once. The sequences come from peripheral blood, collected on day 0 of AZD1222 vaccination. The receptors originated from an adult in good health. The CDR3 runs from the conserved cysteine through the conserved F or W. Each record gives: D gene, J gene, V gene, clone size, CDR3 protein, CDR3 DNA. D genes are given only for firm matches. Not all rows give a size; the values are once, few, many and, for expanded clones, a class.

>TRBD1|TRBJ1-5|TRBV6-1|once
CASSESAGGPYSNQPQHF
TGTGCCAGCAGTGAAAGTGCAGGGGGTCCGTATAGCAATCAGCCCCAGCATTTT
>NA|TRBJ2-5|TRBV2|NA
CASSWDHQETQYF
TGTGCCAGCAGCTGGGACCACCAAGAGACCCAGTACTTC
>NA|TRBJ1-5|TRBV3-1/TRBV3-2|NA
CASSPRDLQPQHF
TGTGCCAGCAGCCCCCGGGATCTACAGCCCCAGCATTTT
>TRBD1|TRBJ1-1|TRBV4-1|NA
CASSQGLAGGTEAFF
TGCGCCAGCAGCCAGGGGCTGGCAGGGGGCACTGAAGCTTTCTTT
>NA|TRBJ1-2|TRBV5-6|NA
CASSWETQGIQGYTF
TGTGCCAGCAGCTGGGAGACACAGGGTATTCAAGGCTACACCTTC
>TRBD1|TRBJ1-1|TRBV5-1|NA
CASSPRVDRERAFF
TGCGCCAGCAGCCCCCGCGTAGACAGGGAACGGGCTTTCTTT
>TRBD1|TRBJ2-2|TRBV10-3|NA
CAISEPDRGGGELFF
TGTGCCATCAGTGAGCCCGACAGGGGCGGCGGGGAGCTGTTTTTT
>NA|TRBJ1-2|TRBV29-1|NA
CSVRSNNYGYTF
TGCAGCGTCCGGAGCAATAACTATGGCTACACCTTC
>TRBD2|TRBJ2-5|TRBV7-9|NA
CASSPDTSASQETQYF
TGTGCCAGCAGCCCAGACACTAGCGCTTCCCAAGAGACCCAGTACTTC
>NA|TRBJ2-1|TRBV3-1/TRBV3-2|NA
CASSQDPGSYNEQFF
TGTGCCAGCAGCCAAGATCCCGGGTCCTACAATGAGCAGTTCTTC
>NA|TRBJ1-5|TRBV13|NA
CASSLGSQPQHF
TGTGCCAGCAGCTTAGGTAGTCAGCCCCAGCATTTT
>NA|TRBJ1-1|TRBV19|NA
CASSQGTPNTEAFF
TGTGCCAGTAGTCAAGGGACACCGAACACTGAAGCTTTCTTT
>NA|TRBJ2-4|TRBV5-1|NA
CASSPWVQPGAKAKNIQYF
TGCGCCAGCAGCCCGTGGGTCCAACCCGGGGCCAAAGCCAAAAACATTCAGTACTTC
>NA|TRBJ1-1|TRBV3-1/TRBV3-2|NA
CASSQDSTRNTEAFF
TGTGCCAGCAGCCAAGATTCGACCCGGAACACTGAAGCTTTCTTT
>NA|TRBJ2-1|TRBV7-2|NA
CASSLAPYSYNEQFF
TGTGCCAGCAGCTTAGCGCCGTACTCCTACAATGAGCAGTTCTTC
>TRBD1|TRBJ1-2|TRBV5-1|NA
CASRPTGPGGSYYGYTF
TGCGCCAGCAGACCCACGGGGCCAGGGGGCTCCTACTATGGCTACACCTTC
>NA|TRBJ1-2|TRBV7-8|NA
CASSLVGADPQSF
TGTGCCAGCAGCTTAGTTGGGGCGGACCCCCAGTCCTTC
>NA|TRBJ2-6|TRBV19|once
CASTGTGTTGANVLTF
TGTGCCAGTACCGGGACGGGGACAACTGGGGCCAACGTCCTGACTTTC
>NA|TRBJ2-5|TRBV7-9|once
CASSAPRGVAGETQYF
TGTGCCAGCAGCGCCCCAAGAGGAGTTGCAGGCGAGACCCAGTACTTC
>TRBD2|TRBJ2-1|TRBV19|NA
CASSPRTGTSGLNEQFF
TGTGCCAGTAGCCCTCGTACCGGGACTAGCGGCCTCAATGAGCAGTTCTTC
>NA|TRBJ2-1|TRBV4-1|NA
CASSQVFSADNEQFF
TGCGCCAGCAGCCAAGTTTTTAGCGCCGACAATGAGCAGTTCTTC
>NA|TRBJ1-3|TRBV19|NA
CASSIGGAGNTIYF
TGTGCCAGTAGTATAGGGGGGGCTGGAAACACCATATATTTT
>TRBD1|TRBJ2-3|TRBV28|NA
CASSPLAGGYTDTQYF
TGTGCCAGCTCCCCTTTAGCAGGGGGTTACACAGATACGCAGTATTTT
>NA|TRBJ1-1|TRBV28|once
CASSLDQGSNTEAFF
TGTGCCAGCAGTTTAGACCAGGGATCGAACACTGAAGCTTTCTTT
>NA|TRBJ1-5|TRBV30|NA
CAWSSKRGNSNQPQHF
TGTGCCTGGAGTTCTAAACGGGGAAATAGCAATCAGCCCCAGCATTTT
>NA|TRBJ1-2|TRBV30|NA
CAWTGGPKFYGYTF
TGTGCCTGGACGGGGGGCCCCAAGTTCTATGGCTACACCTTC
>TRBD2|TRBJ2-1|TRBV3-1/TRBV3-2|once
CASSQGEGAGGYNEQFF
TGTGCCAGCAGCCAAGGCGAAGGAGCGGGAGGTTACAATGAGCAGTTCTTC
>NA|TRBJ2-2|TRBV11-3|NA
CASSLEVGQNTGELFF
TGTGCCAGCAGCTTAGAAGTAGGACAGAACACCGGGGAGCTGTTTTTT